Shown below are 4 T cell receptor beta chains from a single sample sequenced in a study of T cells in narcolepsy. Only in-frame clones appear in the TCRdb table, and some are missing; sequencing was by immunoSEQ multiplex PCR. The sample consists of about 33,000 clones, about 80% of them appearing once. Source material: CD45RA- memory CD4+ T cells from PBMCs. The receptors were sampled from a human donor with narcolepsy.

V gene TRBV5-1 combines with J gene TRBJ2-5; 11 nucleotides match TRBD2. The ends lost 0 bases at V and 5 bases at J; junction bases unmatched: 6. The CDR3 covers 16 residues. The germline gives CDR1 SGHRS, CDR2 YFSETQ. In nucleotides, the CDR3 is TGCGCCAGCAGCTTGGTGGTAGCGGGGGGGCTTGAGACCCAGTACTTC. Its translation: CASSLVVAGGLETQYF.

CDR3: CASSFRTQETQYF. The CDR3 coding sequence is TGCGCCAGCAGCTTCCGGACCCAAGAGACCCAGTACTTC. The V and J genes are TRBV5-1 and TRBJ2-5, with D unclear. The V gene's germline CDR1 is SGHRS and CDR2 YFSETQ. CDR3 length equals 13 residues. V was trimmed by 2 bases and J by 1 base, leaving 6 bases between them. The full variable domain, in which reference TRBV5-1 and TRBJ2-5 provide the parts outside the CDR3, is KAGVTQTPRYLIKTRGQQVTLSCSPISGHRSVSWYQQTPGQGLQFLFEYFSETQRNKGNFPGRFSGRQFSNSRSEMNVSTLELGDSALYLCASSFRTQETQYFGPGTRLLVL.

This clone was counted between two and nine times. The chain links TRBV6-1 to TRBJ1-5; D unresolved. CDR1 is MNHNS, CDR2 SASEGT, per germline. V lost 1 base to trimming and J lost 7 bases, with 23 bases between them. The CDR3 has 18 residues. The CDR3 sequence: CASSEVGMAGSVGQPQHF. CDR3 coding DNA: TGTGCCAGCAGTGAAGTAGGGATGGCGGGGAGCGTTGGACAGCCCCAGCATTTT.

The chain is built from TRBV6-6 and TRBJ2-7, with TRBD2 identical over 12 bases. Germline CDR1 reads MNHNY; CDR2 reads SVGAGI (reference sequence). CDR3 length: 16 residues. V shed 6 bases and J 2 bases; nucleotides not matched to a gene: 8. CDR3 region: CASSHLLAGGTYEQYF. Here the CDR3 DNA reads TGTGCCAGCAGCCACCTCCTAGCGGGGGGGACCTACGAGCAGTACTTC.